Below, one TCR beta chain is given with its context. This sample is drawn from a study of blood T cells in healthy people across ages. The V end was cut by 4 bases, the J end by 0 bases, with 13 bases between. From germline, CDR1 is SGHTA and CDR2 FQGNSA. The CDR3 is 16 amino acids. Through a sample-barcoded 5' primer and a J-beta primer mix, a second PCR was run for roughly 6 to 11 cycles. Each cDNA molecule was tagged by a template-switch adaptor that had 12 random nucleotides. Each CDR3 protein gets one entry after TCRdb re-called the 5' RACE reads with MiXCR. Seen here are 850,000 to 950,000 distinct CDR3 sequences, around 26% observed once, and the top ten hold approximately 15%.

The sample consisted of blood. The TCR was taken from an elderly woman in good health. The chain links TRBV7-2 to TRBJ1-3; tentative D call: TRBD1 (6 bases). Here the CDR3 reads CASSSGQWVSGNTIYF. Written as DNA, the CDR3 is TGTGCCAGCAGCTCCGGACAGTGGGTCTCTGGAAACACCATATATTTT. Looking up the rest from reference TRBV7-2 and TRBJ1-3 gives the full variable domain: GAGVSQSPSNKVTEKGKDVELRCDPISGHTALYWYRQSLGQGLEFLIYFQGNSAPDKSGLPSDRFSAERTGGSVSTLTIQRTQQEDSAVYLCASSSGQWVSGNTIYFGEGSWLTVV.